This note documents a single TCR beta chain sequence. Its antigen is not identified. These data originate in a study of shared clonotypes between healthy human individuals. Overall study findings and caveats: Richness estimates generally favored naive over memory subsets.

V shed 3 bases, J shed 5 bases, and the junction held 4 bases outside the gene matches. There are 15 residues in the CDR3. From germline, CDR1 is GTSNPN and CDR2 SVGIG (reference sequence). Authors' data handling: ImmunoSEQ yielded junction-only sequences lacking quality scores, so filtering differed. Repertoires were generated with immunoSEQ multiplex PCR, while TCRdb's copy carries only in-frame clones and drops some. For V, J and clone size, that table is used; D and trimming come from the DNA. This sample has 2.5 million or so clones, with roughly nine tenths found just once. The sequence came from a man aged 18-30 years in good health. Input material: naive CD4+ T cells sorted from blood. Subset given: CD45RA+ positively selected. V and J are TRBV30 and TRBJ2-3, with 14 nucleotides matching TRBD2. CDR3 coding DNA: TGTGCCTGGAGCGGGGGACTAGCGGGGGTAGATACGCAGTATTTT. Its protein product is CAWSGGLAGVDTQYF.